What follows are 17 T cell receptor beta chains derived from one specimen sequenced in a study of T cell responses to AZD1222 COVID-19 vaccine. Generated by immunoSEQ multiplex PCR, the TCRdb table keeps only in-frame clones and is missing some. The sample contains over 110,000 clones, roughly 90% of which appear only once. The sample was peripheral blood, taken on day 0 of AZD1222 vaccination. Receptors were obtained from an adult in good health.

The count of this clone is one. This chain links TRBV2 with TRBJ2-3, with D possibly matching TRBD1 (5 bases). Trimming took 8 bases from V and 2 from J, leaving 8 bases between them. The germline CDR1 and CDR2 sequences are SNHLY and FYNNEI. The CDR3 is made up of 12 amino acids. The CDR3 sequence is CASGQNTDTQYF. DNA for the CDR3: TGTGCCAGCGGACAAAACACAGATACGCAGTATTTT.

V is TRBV5-1 and J is TRBJ2-3; D is possibly TRBD2 (6 bases). Germline CDR1 and CDR2: SGHRS and YFSETQ. The CDR3 length is 19 residues. V gave up 2 bases and J gave up 0 bases, with 22 bases separating them. The CDR3 DNA is TGCGCCAGCAGCTTATCAGGTAATAGCGGAGGTGCTAGCACAGATACGCAGTATTTT. Amino acids: CASSLSGNSGGASTDTQYF.

The V gene is TRBV30, the J gene TRBJ1-6; D might be TRBD1 (5 bases). With 6 bases removed from V and 7 bases from J, the gap between germline ends came to 13 bases. Germline CDR1 is GTSNPN and CDR2 is SVGIG (reference sequence). The CDR3 has 13 amino acids. CDR3 coding DNA: TGTGCCTGTTCTCCCGGGACGAATTCACCCCTCCACTTT. Translated, it gives CACSPGTNSPLHF.

This clone has just one count. This chain links TRBV4-1 with TRBJ2-6; 9 bases agree with TRBD1. CDR3 length equals 18 residues. Germline V gene data show CDR1 as MGHRA and CDR2 as YSYEKL. V lost 1 base, J lost 0 bases, and 4 bases stayed unmatched. The CDR3 loop is CASSQGGQGNSGANVLTF. CDR3 nucleotide sequence: TGCGCCAGCAGCCAAGGGGGACAGGGCAACTCTGGGGCCAACGTCCTGACTTTC.

The chain couples TRBV6-4 to TRBJ2-6; D is ambiguous. This CDR3 has 14 residues. V shed 3 bases and J shed 0 bases, with 3 bases lying between them. CDR1 and CDR2 (germline): MRHNA, SNTAGT. The DNA of the CDR3 is TGTGCCAGCAGTGAGGGCTCTGGGGCCAACGTCCTGACTTTC. Protein product: CASSEGSGANVLTF.

This chain joins TRBV5-1 and TRBJ2-2; 9 nucleotides align to TRBD2. Germline CDR1 SGHRS, CDR2 YFSETQ. The CDR3 contains 17 residues. V trimming: 6 bases; J trimming: 4 bases; junction bases outside the gene matches: 13. The CDR3 is CASTPGISGRSTGELFF. In DNA form, the CDR3 reads TGCGCCAGCACTCCCGGTATTAGCGGGAGATCCACCGGGGAGCTGTTTTTT.

V and J are TRBV5-1 and TRBJ2-3, with a weak D call TRBD2 (5 bases). CDR1 is SGHRS and CDR2 is YFSETQ in the germline V gene. The germline V and J ends were trimmed by 1 base and 4 bases, with 13 bases remaining between them. CDR3 length: 15 residues. In nucleotides, the CDR3 is TGCGCCAGCAGCTTGCTCGGGGTAGCCCCAGATACGCAGTATTTT. Protein sequence: CASSLLGVAPDTQYF.

The chain carries TRBV5-1 and TRBJ2-7; D uncertain. The CDR3 spans 18 residues. Germline V gene sequence: CDR1 SGHRS, CDR2 YFSETQ. Trimming took 4 bases from V and 1 from J, leaving 24 bases between them. Here the CDR3 reads CASSPNTSAWFRSYEQYF. In DNA form, the CDR3 reads TGCGCCAGCAGCCCAAACACGTCCGCCTGGTTTAGGTCCTACGAGCAGTACTTC.

The CDR3 is CASSRARGTSPYEQYF. CDR3 bases: TGTGCCAGCAGCCGGGCCCGAGGGACTAGTCCCTACGAGCAGTACTTC. The chain is built from TRBV11-2 and TRBJ2-7; 8 bases match TRBD2. After removal of 5 bases from V and 2 bases from J, the junction contained 11 bases not matched to a gene. CDR1 and CDR2 (germline): SGHAT, FQNNGV. The CDR3 loop spans 16 amino acids.

This clone was counted a few times. J is TRBJ1-6 and V is TRBV19; D unresolved. V lost 2 bases, J lost 9 bases, and 8 bases lay in between. This CDR3 comprises 13 residues. Per germline, CDR1 LNHDA and CDR2 SQIVND (reference sequence). The CDR3 bases are TGTGCCAGTAGTATATCGGGGATTTCACCCCTCCACTTT. Residues: CASSISGISPLHF. Full variable domain (outside the CDR3, taken from reference TRBV19 and TRBJ1-6): DGGITQSPKYLFRKEGQNVTLSCEQNLNHDAMYWYRQDPGQGLRLIYYSQIVNDFQKGDIAEGYSVSREKKESFPLTVTSAQKNPTAFYLCASSISGISPLHFGNGTRLTVT.

The V and J genes are TRBV5-4 and TRBJ2-3, with 11 bases aligning to TRBD2. The J segment lost 4 bases and the V segment lost 2 bases, leaving 3 bases of the junction unmatched. CDR1 is SGHNT, CDR2 YYREEE, per germline (reference sequence). CDR3 size: 15 residues. CDR3 coding DNA: TGTGCCAGCAGCTTACAACTAGCGGGAGCAGATACGCAGTATTTT. This encodes CASSLQLAGADTQYF.

The rearrangement uses TRBV7-8 and TRBJ1-5, with 8 bases fitting TRBD1. V lost 5 bases, J lost 1 base, and 16 bases stayed unmatched. Germline CDR1 reads SGHVS; CDR2 reads FQNEAQ. CDR3 length equals 19 residues. DNA of the CDR3: TGTGCCAGCAGCCACACGACTCTCAGGGGGCTGCCGAGCAATCAGCCCCAGCATTTT. Its translation is CASSHTTLRGLPSNQPQHF.

The rearrangement links TRBV9 to TRBJ2-3; 8 nucleotides line up with TRBD2. The CDR3 runs to 16 residues. Germline lookup yields CDR1 SGDLS and CDR2 YYNGEE. V lost 4 bases and J lost 2; bases outside the gene matches: 9. For the CDR3, the DNA is TGTGCCAGCAGCCCAGGGGTAGCGGGAAACACAGATACGCAGTATTTT. Translated: CASSPGVAGNTDTQYF.

This rearrangement joins TRBV11-2 to TRBJ2-1, with 8 positions matching TRBD1. The CDR3 has 15 residues. The V and J ends lost 5 bases and 7 bases, in that order; junction bases with no gene match: 10. Germline V gene lookup returns CDR1 SGHAT and CDR2 FQNNGV. The CDR3 coding sequence is TGTGCCAGCAGCCCGATCAGGGGGCTAGGGAATGAGCAGTTCTTC. Protein sequence: CASSPIRGLGNEQFF.

This clone has a handful of counts. The V call is TRBV10-3, the J call TRBJ1-3; a possible D gene is TRBD1 (6 bases). The CDR3 covers 20 residues. The germline V and J ends were trimmed by 5 bases and 3 bases, with 29 bases remaining between them. Germline loops: CDR1 ENHRY, CDR2 SYGVKD. The CDR3 spells CAISIRPGQQFNLGGNTIYF. CDR3 DNA sequence: TGTGCCATCAGTATTCGACCGGGACAACAATTCAACTTGGGTGGAAACACCATATATTTT.

This sequence joins TRBV4-1 and TRBJ1-5; possible D gene TRBD1, 5 bases. Germline V CDR1 and CDR2: MGHRA, YSYEKL. The CDR3 loop spans 15 amino acids. With 0 bases removed from V and 4 bases from J, the gap between germline ends came to 10 bases. The CDR3 DNA follows: TGCGCCAGCAGCCAAGATTTAAGGGGAAATCAGCCCCAGCATTTT. Protein: CASSQDLRGNQPQHF.

The gene calls are TRBV19 and TRBJ1-5; D remains unclear. Trimming took off 4 bases at V and 3 bases at J, with 10 bases between the two ends. CDR3 length: 14 amino acids. Germline V gene lookup returns CDR1 LNHDA and CDR2 SQIVND (reference sequence). CDR3 in amino acids: CASSKTSPNQPQHF. The CDR3 nucleotides read TGTGCCAGTAGTAAAACCAGCCCCAATCAGCCCCAGCATTTT.